One sample yielded the 17 T cell receptor beta chains listed below, sequenced in a study of blood T cell repertoires in COVID-19. Data came from immunoSEQ multiplex PCR; TCRdb stores just in-frame clones and leaves some out. Among about 400,000 clones, 75% to 90% were seen once, and the ten largest hold roughly 7.2%. The sequenced sample was peripheral blood. These receptors came from a woman aged 60-75 years with COVID-19, enrolled during active disease.

The CDR3 DNA follows: TGTGCCAGCAGCCTTGGACTAGCGGGTCAAGAGACCCAGTACTTC. Protein product: CASSLGLAGQETQYF. The V gene is TRBV3-1 (or the pseudogene TRBV3-2), the J gene TRBJ2-5, with TRBD2 matching 11 bases. From germline, CDR1 is LGHDT and CDR2 YNNKEL (reference sequence). This CDR3 region has 15 residues. V gave up 4 bases and J gave up 2 bases; unmatched junction bases: 3.

The gene calls are TRBV18 and TRBJ1-1; D may be TRBD1 (6 bases). Germline assignment: CDR1 KGHSH and CDR2 LQKENI. The V and J ends lost 8 bases and 6 bases respectively, with 22 bases between them. This CDR3 is 15 amino acids long. The chain's CDR3 is CASKLQGPDSAEAFF. For the CDR3, the DNA is TGTGCCAGCAAACTACAGGGCCCCGACTCGGCTGAAGCTTTCTTT.

This clone has more than one count but fewer than ten. The rearrangement joins TRBV7-9 to TRBJ1-2, with D unclear. Per germline, CDR1 SEHNR and CDR2 FQNEAQ (reference sequence). V lost 5 bases and J lost 7, with 14 bases in between. The CDR3 has 13 residues. Here the CDR3 DNA reads TGTGCCAGCAGCCGAGGGTTAGTGGGTGGCTACACCTTC. Translation gives CASSRGLVGGYTF. The full variable domain, rest sourced from reference TRBV7-9 and TRBJ1-2, is DTGVSQNPRHKITKRGQNVTFRCDPISEHNRLYWYRQTLGQGPEFLTYFQNEAQLEKSRLLSDRFSAERPKGSFSTLEIQRTEQGDSAMYLCASSRGLVGGYTFGSGTRLTVV.

This clone has only a few counts. The chain links TRBV9 to TRBJ2-1; D is perhaps TRBD2 (6 bases). Germline assignment: CDR1 SGDLS and CDR2 YYNGEE. The CDR3 has 18 amino acids. V lost 0 bases to trimming and J lost 5 bases, with 21 bases between them. The CDR3 here is CASSVGFLRDSPDNEQFF. In DNA, the CDR3 is TGTGCCAGCAGCGTAGGGTTTCTCCGGGACTCCCCGGACAATGAGCAGTTCTTC.

The chain joins TRBV3-1 (or the pseudogene TRBV3-2) to TRBJ1-2, with D unclear. Germline CDR1 is LGHDT and CDR2 is YNNKEL (reference sequence). The CDR3 consists of 19 residues. V was pared by 0 bases and J by 0 bases, with 20 bases between. Written as DNA, the CDR3 is TGTGCCAGCAGCCAAGATCCCCGTAAGACAACCGACACTAACTATGGCTACACCTTC. Protein product: CASSQDPRKTTDTNYGYTF.

V and J are TRBV5-4 and TRBJ2-7; D perhaps matches TRBD2 (7 bases). The germline CDR1 and CDR2 sequences are SGHNT and YYREEE (reference sequence). V lost 4 bases and J 7 bases, leaving 21 bases between the germline ends. The CDR3 runs 15 residues. Written as DNA, the CDR3 is TGTGCCAGCAGCCCCGCGGGTAGGGGGGGGAAGGAGCAGTACTTC. Translating gives CASSPAGRGGKEQYF.

This clone occurred many times. This chain uses TRBV2 with TRBJ1-1, with 9 bases matching TRBD1. The V and J ends lost 5 bases and 7 bases, in that order; junction bases with no gene match: 8. CDR3 size: 14 residues. The germline V gene encodes CDR1 SNHLY and CDR2 FYNNEI. CDR3 residues: CASSFTGGLGEAFF. The CDR3 region has the DNA TGTGCCAGCAGTTTTACAGGGGGCTTAGGTGAAGCTTTCTTT.

This sequence joins TRBV10-3 and TRBJ2-4; maybe TRBD2 (5 bases). Trimming stripped 7 bases from V and 6 bases from J, with 22 bases between. The CDR3 spans 16 residues. CDR1 and CDR2 (germline): ENHRY, SYGVKD. The DNA of the CDR3 is TGTGCCATCACCGCGACTACCTCGACAAGGAGAAACATTCAGTACTTC. It is translated as CAITATTSTRRNIQYF.

The V and J genes are TRBV9 and TRBJ2-5, with 7 bases matching TRBD1. V gave up 4 bases and J gave up 1 base; unmatched junction bases: 4. This CDR3 has 14 residues. From germline, CDR1 is SGDLS and CDR2 YYNGEE. The CDR3 sequence: CASSPRQGQETQYF. The DNA of the CDR3 is TGTGCCAGCAGCCCTCGACAGGGCCAAGAGACCCAGTACTTC.

The chain recombines TRBV7-2 with TRBJ2-3, with 14 bases fitting TRBD2. The CDR3 covers 15 residues. Trimming at V came to 4 bases and at J to 4 bases, leaving 1 base not matched to a gene. CDR1 and CDR2 (germline): SGHTA, FQGNSA. The CDR3 here is CASSSGLAGADTQYF. In DNA, the CDR3 is TGTGCCAGCAGCTCGGGACTAGCGGGGGCAGATACGCAGTATTTT.

This rearrangement joins TRBV7-9 to TRBJ1-3; TRBD1 matches at 7 bases. J lost 1 base, V lost 6 bases, and 3 bases had no gene match. Germline CDR1 is SEHNR and CDR2 is FQNEAQ (reference sequence). The CDR3 has 14 amino acids. The CDR3 nucleotides read TGTGCCAGCAGAGCAGGGGGATCTGGAAACACCATATATTTT. This gives the protein CASRAGGSGNTIYF.

This sequence joins TRBV4-1 and TRBJ1-2; 9 bases are a match to TRBD1. V lost 1 base and J lost 7; bases outside the gene matches: 10. The CDR3 length is 16 residues. Germline V lookup: CDR1 MGHRA, CDR2 YSYEKL. The CDR3 DNA reads TGCGCCAGCAGCCAAGCAGAACCGGGACAGGGTTCTGGCTACACCTTC. Its translation: CASSQAEPGQGSGYTF.

This clone was seen ten or more times. The chain couples TRBV9 to TRBJ1-3; D not certain. CDR1 is SGDLS, CDR2 YYNGEE, per germline. The CDR3 is 17 residues long. With 0 bases removed from V and 0 bases from J, the gap between germline ends came to 13 bases. The CDR3 loop reads CASSVAPDLGSGNTIYF. As DNA, the CDR3 is TGTGCCAGCAGCGTAGCCCCCGACTTGGGCTCTGGAAACACCATATATTTT. Complete variable domain (other parts from reference TRBV9 and TRBJ1-3): DSGVTQTPKHLITATGQRVTLRCSPRSGDLSVYWYQQSLDQGLQFLIQYYNGEERAKGNILERFSAQQFPDLHSELNLSSLELGDSALYFCASSVAPDLGSGNTIYFGEGSWLTVV.

In its sample, this clone was seen a few times. The J gene is TRBJ2-1, the V gene TRBV4-2; 10 bases agree with TRBD2. CDR3 length equals 19 residues. Trimming removed 0 bases from V and 4 bases from J; junction bases left unmatched: 12. Germline lookup yields CDR1 LGHNA and CDR2 YNFKEQ. CDR3 in DNA: TGTGCCAGCAGCCAAGATTACGGAGCGGGGGGGCTGGGGTACAATGAGCAGTTCTTC. It encodes CASSQDYGAGGLGYNEQFF.

J is TRBJ2-5 and V is TRBV9, with 10 bases fitting TRBD2. Germline CDR1 is SGDLS and CDR2 is YYNGEE. The V gene end was trimmed by 4 bases and the J gene end by 5 bases; junction bases not matched to a gene: 8. The CDR3 covers 15 residues. The CDR3 spells CASSSGSGGAETQYF. As DNA, the CDR3 is TGTGCCAGCAGCTCAGGGAGCGGGGGGGCTGAGACCCAGTACTTC.

The genes are TRBV7-8 and TRBJ1-1; the D gene is possibly TRBD1 (5 bases). Trimming removed 2 bases from V and 0 bases from J, with 13 bases in between. Germline-derived CDR1 and CDR2 are SGHVS and FQNEAQ. CDR3 length equals 16 residues. CDR3 DNA: TGTGCCAGCAGCTTACAGGTTGGGGGGATGAACACTGAAGCTTTCTTT. As protein: CASSLQVGGMNTEAFF.

The chain recombines TRBV6-5 with TRBJ2-3, with 10 positions matching TRBD2. The CDR3 covers 16 residues. V was pared by 4 bases and J by 4 bases, with 8 bases of the junction left unmatched. CDR1 MNHEY and CDR2 SVGAGI come from the germline V gene. The CDR3 protein is CASSSRAGGHADTQYF. The CDR3 coding sequence is TGTGCCAGCAGTTCCAGAGCGGGGGGGCACGCAGATACGCAGTATTTT.